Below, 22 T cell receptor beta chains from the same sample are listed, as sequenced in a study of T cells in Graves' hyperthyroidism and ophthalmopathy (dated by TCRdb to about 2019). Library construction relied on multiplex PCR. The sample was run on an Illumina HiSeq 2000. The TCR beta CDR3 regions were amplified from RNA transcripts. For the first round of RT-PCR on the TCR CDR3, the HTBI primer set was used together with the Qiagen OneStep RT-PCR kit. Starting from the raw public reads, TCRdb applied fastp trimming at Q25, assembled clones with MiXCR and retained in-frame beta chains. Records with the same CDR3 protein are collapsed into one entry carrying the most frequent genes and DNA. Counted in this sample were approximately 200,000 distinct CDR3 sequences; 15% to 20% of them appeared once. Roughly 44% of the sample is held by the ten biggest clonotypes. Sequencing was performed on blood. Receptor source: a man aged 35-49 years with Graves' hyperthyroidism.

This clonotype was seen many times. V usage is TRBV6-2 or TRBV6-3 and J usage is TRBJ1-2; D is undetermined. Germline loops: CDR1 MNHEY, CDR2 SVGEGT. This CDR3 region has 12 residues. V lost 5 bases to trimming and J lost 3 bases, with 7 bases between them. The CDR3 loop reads CASSQSDYGYTF. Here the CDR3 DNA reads TGTGCCAGCAGTCAAAGCGACTATGGCTACACCTTC.

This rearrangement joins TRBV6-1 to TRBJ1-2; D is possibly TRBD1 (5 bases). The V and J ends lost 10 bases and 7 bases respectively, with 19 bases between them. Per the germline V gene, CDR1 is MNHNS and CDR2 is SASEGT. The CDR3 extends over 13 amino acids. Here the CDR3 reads CAIQPGPKGGYTF. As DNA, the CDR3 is TGTGCCATCCAACCGGGACCAAAGGGTGGCTACACCTTC.

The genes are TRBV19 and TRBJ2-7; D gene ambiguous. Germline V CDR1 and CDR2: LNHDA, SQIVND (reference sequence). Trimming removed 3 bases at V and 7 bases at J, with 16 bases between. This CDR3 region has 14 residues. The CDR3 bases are TGTGCCAGTAGTATCGGGCTAGAGGCGGATGAGCAGTACTTC. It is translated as CASSIGLEADEQYF.

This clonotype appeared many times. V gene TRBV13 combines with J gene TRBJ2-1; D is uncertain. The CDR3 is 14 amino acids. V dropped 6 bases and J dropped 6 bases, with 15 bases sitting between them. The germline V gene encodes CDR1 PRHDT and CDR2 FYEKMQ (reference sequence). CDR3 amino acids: CASRAARWGNEQFF. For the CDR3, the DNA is TGTGCCAGCAGGGCTGCTAGGTGGGGCAATGAGCAGTTCTTC.

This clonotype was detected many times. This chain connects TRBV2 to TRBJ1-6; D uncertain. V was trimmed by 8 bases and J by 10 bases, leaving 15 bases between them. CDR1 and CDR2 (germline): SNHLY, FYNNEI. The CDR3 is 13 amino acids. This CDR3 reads CASVQAIRSPLHF. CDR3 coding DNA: TGTGCCAGCGTCCAGGCGATTCGCTCACCCCTCCACTTT.

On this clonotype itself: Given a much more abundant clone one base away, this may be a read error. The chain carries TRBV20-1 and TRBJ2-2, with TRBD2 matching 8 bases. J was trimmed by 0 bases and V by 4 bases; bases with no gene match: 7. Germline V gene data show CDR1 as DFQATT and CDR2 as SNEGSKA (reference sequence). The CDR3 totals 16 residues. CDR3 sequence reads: CSANRLARSNTGELFF. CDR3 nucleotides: TGCAGTGCTAATCGACTAGCGAGGTCGAACACCGGGGAGCTGTTTTTT.

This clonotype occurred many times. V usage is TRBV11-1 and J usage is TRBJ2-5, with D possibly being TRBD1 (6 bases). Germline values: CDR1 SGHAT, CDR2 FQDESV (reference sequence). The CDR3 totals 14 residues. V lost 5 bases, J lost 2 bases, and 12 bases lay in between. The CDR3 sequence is CASSPRDNQETQYF. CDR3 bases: TGTGCCAGCAGCCCTCGGGACAATCAAGAGACCCAGTACTTC.

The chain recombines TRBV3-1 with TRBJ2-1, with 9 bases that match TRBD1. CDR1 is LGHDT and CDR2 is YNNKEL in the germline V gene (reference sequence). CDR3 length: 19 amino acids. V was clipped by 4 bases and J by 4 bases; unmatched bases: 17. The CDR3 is CASSLLRGGKQGAYNEQFF. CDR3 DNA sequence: TGTGCCAGCAGCCTCCTAAGGGGGGGGAAACAGGGGGCATACAATGAGCAGTTCTTC.

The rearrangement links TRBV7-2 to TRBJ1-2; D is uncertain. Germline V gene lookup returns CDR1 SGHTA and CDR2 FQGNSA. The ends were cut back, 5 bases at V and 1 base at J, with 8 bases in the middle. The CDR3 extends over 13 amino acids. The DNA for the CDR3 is TGTGCCAGCAGCCGGGCGGGTAACTATGGCTACACCTTC. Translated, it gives CASSRAGNYGYTF.

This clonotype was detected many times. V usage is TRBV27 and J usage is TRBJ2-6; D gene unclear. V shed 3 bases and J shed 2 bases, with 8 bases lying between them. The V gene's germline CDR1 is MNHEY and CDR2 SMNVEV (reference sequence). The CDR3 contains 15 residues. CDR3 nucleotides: TGTGCCAGCAGTTTGGCAGGCCCTGGGGCCAACGTCCTGACTTTC. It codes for CASSLAGPGANVLTF.

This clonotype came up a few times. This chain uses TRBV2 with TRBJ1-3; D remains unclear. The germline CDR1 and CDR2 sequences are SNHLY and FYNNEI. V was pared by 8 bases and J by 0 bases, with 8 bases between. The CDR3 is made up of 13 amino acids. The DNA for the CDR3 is TGTGCCAGCGGAACAGTCTCTGGAAACACCATATATTTT. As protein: CASGTVSGNTIYF.

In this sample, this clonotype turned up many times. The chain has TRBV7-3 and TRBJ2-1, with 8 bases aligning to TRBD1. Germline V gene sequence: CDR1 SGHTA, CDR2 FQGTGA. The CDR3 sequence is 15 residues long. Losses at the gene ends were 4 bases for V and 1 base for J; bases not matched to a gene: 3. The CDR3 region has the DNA TGTGCCAGCAGCTCGGACAGGGCTTCCTACAATGAGCAGTTCTTC. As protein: CASSSDRASYNEQFF.

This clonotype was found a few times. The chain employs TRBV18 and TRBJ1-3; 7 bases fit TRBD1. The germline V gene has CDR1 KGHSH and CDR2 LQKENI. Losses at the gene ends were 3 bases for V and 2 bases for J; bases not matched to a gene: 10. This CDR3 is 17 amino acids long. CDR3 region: CASSPARQGLTGNTIYF. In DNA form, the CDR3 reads TGTGCCAGCTCACCCGCACGACAGGGTTTGACTGGAAACACCATATATTTT.

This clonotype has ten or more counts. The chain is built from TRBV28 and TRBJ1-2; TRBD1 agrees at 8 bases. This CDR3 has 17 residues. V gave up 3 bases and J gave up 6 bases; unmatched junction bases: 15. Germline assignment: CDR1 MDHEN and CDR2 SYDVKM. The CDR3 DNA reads TGTGCCAGCAGTTTCTCCTCCATGACAGGGGATGTGGATGGCTACACCTTC. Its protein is CASSFSSMTGDVDGYTF.

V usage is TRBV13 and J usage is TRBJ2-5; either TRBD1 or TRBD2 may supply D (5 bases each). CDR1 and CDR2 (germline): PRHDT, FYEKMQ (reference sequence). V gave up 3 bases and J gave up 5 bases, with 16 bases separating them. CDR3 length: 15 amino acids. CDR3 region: CASSFAQRGRETQYF. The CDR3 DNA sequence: TGTGCCAGCAGCTTCGCTCAGAGGGGACGGGAGACCCAGTACTTC.

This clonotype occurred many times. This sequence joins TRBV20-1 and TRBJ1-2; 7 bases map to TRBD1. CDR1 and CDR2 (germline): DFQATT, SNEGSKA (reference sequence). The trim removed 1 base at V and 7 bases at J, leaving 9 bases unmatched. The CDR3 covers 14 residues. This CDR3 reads CSARASPTGLGYTF. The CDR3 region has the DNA TGCAGTGCTAGAGCCTCGCCGACAGGGCTTGGCTACACCTTC.

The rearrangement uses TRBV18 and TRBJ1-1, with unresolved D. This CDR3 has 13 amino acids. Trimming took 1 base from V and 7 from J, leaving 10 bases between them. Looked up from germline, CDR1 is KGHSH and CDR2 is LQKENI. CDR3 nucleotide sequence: TGTGCCAGCTCACCACTGGGAGTAAGTGAAGCTTTCTTT. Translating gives CASSPLGVSEAFF.

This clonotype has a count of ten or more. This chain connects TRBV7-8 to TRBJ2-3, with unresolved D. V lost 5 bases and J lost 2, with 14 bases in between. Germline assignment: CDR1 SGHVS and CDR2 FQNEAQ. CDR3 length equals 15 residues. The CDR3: CASSPVVRTTDTQYF. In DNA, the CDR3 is TGTGCCAGCAGCCCCGTGGTAAGGACCACAGATACGCAGTATTTT.

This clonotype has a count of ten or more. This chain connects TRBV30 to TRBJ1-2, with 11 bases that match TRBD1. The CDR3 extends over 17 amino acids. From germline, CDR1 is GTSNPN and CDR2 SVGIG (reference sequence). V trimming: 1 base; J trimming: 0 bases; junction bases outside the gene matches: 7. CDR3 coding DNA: TGTGCCTGGAGTGCGGGACAGGGGGACAGAGCTAACTATGGCTACACCTTC. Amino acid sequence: CAWSAGQGDRANYGYTF.

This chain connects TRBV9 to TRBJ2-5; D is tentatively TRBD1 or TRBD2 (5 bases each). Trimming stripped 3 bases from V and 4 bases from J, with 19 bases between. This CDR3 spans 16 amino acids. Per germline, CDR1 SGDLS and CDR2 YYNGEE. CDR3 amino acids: CASSDGDGVHPETQYF. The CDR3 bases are TGTGCCAGCAGCGACGGGGACGGAGTCCACCCAGAGACCCAGTACTTC.

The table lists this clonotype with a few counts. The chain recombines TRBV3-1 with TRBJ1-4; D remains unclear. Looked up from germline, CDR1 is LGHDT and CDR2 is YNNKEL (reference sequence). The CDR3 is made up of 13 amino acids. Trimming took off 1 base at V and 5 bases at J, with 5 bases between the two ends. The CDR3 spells CASSQGSNEKLFF. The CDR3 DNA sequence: TGTGCCAGCAGCCAAGGCTCCAATGAAAAACTGTTTTTT.

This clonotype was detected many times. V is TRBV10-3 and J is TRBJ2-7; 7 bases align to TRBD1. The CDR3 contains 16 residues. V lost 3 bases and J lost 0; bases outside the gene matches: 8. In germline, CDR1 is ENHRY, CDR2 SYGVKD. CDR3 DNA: TGTGCCATCAGTGATTTGGGGACAGAAAACTCCTACGAGCAGTACTTC. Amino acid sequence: CAISDLGTENSYEQYF.